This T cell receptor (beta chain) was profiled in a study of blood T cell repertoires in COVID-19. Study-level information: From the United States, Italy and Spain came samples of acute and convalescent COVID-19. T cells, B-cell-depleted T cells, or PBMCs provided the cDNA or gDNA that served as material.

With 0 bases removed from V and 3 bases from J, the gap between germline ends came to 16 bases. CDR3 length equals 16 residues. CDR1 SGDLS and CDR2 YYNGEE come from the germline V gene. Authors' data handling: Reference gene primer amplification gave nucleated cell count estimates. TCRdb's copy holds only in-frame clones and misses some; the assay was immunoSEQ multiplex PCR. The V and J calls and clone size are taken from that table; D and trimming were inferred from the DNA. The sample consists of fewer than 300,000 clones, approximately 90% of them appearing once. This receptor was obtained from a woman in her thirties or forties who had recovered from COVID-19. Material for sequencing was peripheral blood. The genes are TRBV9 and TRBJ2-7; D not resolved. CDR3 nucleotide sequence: TGTGCCAGCAGCGTAGCGTCGCAGGCCCTGGGCTACGAGCAGTACTTC. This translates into CASSVASQALGYEQYF.